The T cell receptor beta chain described here comes from a study of blood T cell repertoires in COVID-19. Study details: PBMCs, B-cell-depleted T cells, or T cells provided the cDNA or gDNA that made up the material.

The V end was cut by 3 bases, the J end by 11 bases, with 12 bases between. The V gene's germline CDR1 is KGHDR and CDR2 SFDVKD. This CDR3 has 12 amino acids. In the study's own analysis: The assay estimated nucleated cells by amplifying reference gene primers. Clones were read by immunoSEQ multiplex PCR, and TCRdb kept only the in-frame ones, dropping some. Clonal size and the V and J genes are those of that table, whereas D and trimming came from the DNA. The sample has 97,000 or so clones; 92% are singletons. One Seattle source followed patients from active infection through their disease course. This clone was counted a single time.

The receptor was derived from a woman aged 45-59 years with COVID-19, enrolled during active disease. V gene TRBV24-1 combines with J gene TRBJ1-1, with unresolved D. Sequencing was carried out using peripheral blood. The CDR3 DNA reads as TGTGCCACCAGTGATGGAGGCAGATACGCTTTCTTT. This sequence encodes CATSDGGRYAFF.